The 7 T cell receptor beta chains reported below all come from one sample, sequenced in a study of blood T cell repertoires in COVID-19. The protocol was immunoSEQ multiplex PCR, while the TCRdb copy is restricted to in-frame clones and leaves out a portion. The table lists about 89,000 clones, about 74% of them singletons. The specimen was peripheral blood. Receptors originate from a human donor in a cohort sampled during active COVID-19.

This chain uses TRBV20-1 with TRBJ1-2; D unresolved. The CDR3 is 11 residues long. Germline-derived CDR1 and CDR2 are DFQATT and SNEGSKA (reference sequence). V shed 5 bases and J shed 9 bases, with 13 bases lying between them. CDR3 region: CSAPHLRSYTF. In DNA, the CDR3 is TGCAGTGCTCCCCACCTGAGGAGCTACACCTTC.

The V gene is TRBV18, the J gene TRBJ2-4; TRBD1 agrees at 9 bases. The length of the CDR3 is 14 residues. From germline, CDR1 is KGHSH and CDR2 LQKENI. V shed 2 bases and J 7 bases; nucleotides not matched to a gene: 3. The CDR3 is CASSPSTGGNIQYF. The CDR3 DNA sequence: TGTGCCAGCTCACCATCGACAGGGGGTAACATTCAGTACTTC.

This chain connects TRBV5-4 to TRBJ2-7, with D tentatively TRBD1 (6 bases). The ends were cut back, 3 bases at V and 6 bases at J, with 13 bases in the middle. This CDR3 spans 13 amino acids. From germline, CDR1 is SGHNT and CDR2 YYREEE (reference sequence). The CDR3 DNA follows: TGTGCCAGCAGCTACACAGGGTCTTCCGAGCAGTACTTC. Its translation is CASSYTGSSEQYF.

This chain joins TRBV2 and TRBJ2-1; 7 bases agree with TRBD2. The CDR3 is 13 residues long. V dropped 9 bases and J dropped 2; count of bases not matched to a gene: 4. Germline V lookup: CDR1 SNHLY, CDR2 FYNNEI. The CDR3 coding sequence is TGTGCCAGTCGGGAGGTCCCCTACAATGAGCAGTTCTTC. It translates to CASREVPYNEQFF.

The genes are TRBV19 and TRBJ1-2; 10 nucleotides line up with TRBD1. J gave up 1 base and V 7 bases, and 9 bases lay outside the gene matches. CDR1 LNHDA and CDR2 SQIVND come from the germline V gene (reference sequence). The CDR3 contains 16 residues. CDR3 protein: CASTPTGGESNYGYTF. The CDR3 nucleotides read TGTGCCAGTACCCCGACAGGGGGCGAGAGTAACTATGGCTACACCTTC.

The CDR3: CASSIALQTSGSNEQFF. CDR3 nucleotide sequence: TGTGCCAGTAGTATCGCCCTACAGACTAGCGGGAGCAATGAGCAGTTCTTC. This chain links TRBV19 with TRBJ2-1; 12 bases agree with TRBD2. CDR1 and CDR2 (germline): LNHDA, SQIVND (reference sequence). This CDR3 is built from 17 residues. Trimming at V came to 3 bases and at J to 6 bases, leaving 9 bases not matched to a gene.

The genes are TRBV14 and TRBJ2-1; D not certain. The CDR3 extends over 19 amino acids. Germline assignment: CDR1 SGHDN and CDR2 FVKESK. With 0 bases removed from V and 0 bases from J, the gap between germline ends came to 18 bases. The CDR3 loop is CASSQDIYSSPTSYNEQFF. CDR3 coding DNA: TGTGCCAGCAGCCAAGATATCTACTCTAGTCCCACCTCCTACAATGAGCAGTTCTTC.